These 4 T cell receptor beta chains came from one sample sequenced in a study of CD8+ T cells in alopecia areata. Sequencing used cDNA as its template, made by extracting RNA and reverse transcribing it. TCRdb's table, derived via immunoSEQ multiplex PCR, lists solely in-frame clones and lacks some. This sample has 120,000 to 150,000 clones, with about 89% found just once. The source was CD8+ T cells sorted from blood, collected at week 0. All receptors come from a human donor with alopecia areata.

V and J are TRBV13 and TRBJ1-4; maybe TRBD1 (5 bases). The germline CDR1 and CDR2 sequences are PRHDT and FYEKMQ (reference sequence). The length of the CDR3 is 14 residues. V gave up 3 bases and J gave up 8 bases, with 13 bases separating them. Here the CDR3 reads CASSFGTLEEKLFF. CDR3 DNA sequence: TGTGCCAGCAGCTTTGGGACCCTTGAAGAAAAACTGTTTTTT.

This chain links TRBV15 with TRBJ1-1; D gene ambiguous. The V gene lost 2 bases and the J gene lost 2 bases, with 9 bases spanning the gap. Germline V gene sequence: CDR1 LNHNV, CDR2 YYDKDF (reference sequence). The CDR3 is 14 amino acids. This CDR3 reads CATSRRGANTEAFF. Here the CDR3 DNA reads TGTGCCACCAGCAGACGTGGAGCAAACACTGAAGCTTTCTTT.

This chain connects TRBV19 to TRBJ2-5; TRBD1 matches at 8 bases. This CDR3 comprises 14 residues. V gave up 7 bases and J gave up 8 bases; unmatched junction bases: 12. CDR1 and CDR2 (germline): LNHDA, SQIVND (reference sequence). CDR3 loop: CASTMTGESGTQYF. CDR3 DNA: TGTGCCAGTACTATGACAGGGGAGTCTGGAACCCAGTACTTC.

The chain joins TRBV12-5 to TRBJ2-1; TRBD1 matches at 9 bases. J was trimmed by 10 bases and V by 6 bases; bases with no gene match: 13. There are 15 residues in the CDR3. CDR1 is LGHNT and CDR2 is FRNRAP in the germline V gene. CDR3 in DNA: TGTGCTAGTGGCGCAGCCGACAGGGGGGATCGGGAGCAGTTCTTC. Translation: CASGAADRGDREQFF.